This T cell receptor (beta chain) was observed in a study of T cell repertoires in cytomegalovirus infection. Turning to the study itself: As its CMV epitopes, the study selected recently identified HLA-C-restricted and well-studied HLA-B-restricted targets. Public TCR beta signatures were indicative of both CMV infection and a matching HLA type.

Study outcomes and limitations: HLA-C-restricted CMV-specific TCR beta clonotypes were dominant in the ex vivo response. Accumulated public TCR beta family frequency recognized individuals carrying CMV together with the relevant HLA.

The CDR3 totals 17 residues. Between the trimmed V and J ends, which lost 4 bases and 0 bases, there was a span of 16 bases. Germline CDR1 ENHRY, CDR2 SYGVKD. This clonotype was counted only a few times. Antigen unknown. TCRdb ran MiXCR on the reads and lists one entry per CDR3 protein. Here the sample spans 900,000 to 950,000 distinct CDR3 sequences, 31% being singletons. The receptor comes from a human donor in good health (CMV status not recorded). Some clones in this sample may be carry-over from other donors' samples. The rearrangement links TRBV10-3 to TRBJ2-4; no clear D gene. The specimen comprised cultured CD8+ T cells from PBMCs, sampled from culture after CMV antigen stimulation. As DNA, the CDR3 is TGTGCCATCAGTGGCCCCGACAAGGCTCTAGCCAAAAACATTCAGTACTTC. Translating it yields CAISGPDKALAKNIQYF.